This T cell receptor (beta chain) was sequenced for a study of regulatory T cells in long-lasting Graves disease. General study results and limits: Persistent cases favored TRBV28, TRBJ1-2 and TRBJ2-5.

There are a few counts of this clonotype. The antigen is not known. Through Arm-PCR of CDR3 regions and iRepertoire HTBI primers, TCR beta libraries were built. As processed by the authors: Spanning all samples, the identified segments comprised approximately 57 TRBV and around 13 TRBJ. One entry per CDR3 protein, called by TCRdb with MiXCR from the multiplex PCR reads. The V and J calls and clone size are TCRdb's, not the authors'. In the table there are 400,000 to 500,000 distinct CDR3 sequences, roughly 21% of which are singletons. The CDR3 is 16 amino acids. J gave up 1 base and V 5 bases, and 11 bases lay outside the gene matches. Germline CDR1 and CDR2: DFQATT and SNEGSKA (reference sequence). The sample's time point: persistent/refractory GD, antithyroid drugs over 5 years with positive TRAb. PBMC RNA was the source of the TCR library.

The sample here was peripheral blood mononuclear cells (PBMCs), taken when the disease was refractory, from a patient treated with antithyroid drugs. V gene TRBV20-1 combines with J gene TRBJ1-5; 7 nucleotides align to TRBD1. The receptor's source is a female donor with Graves disease. In DNA, the CDR3 is TGCAGTGCTCCTTCGGCAGGGGGAAGGAGCAATCAGCCCCAGCATTTT. Protein sequence: CSAPSAGGRSNQPQHF.